Each of the 30 T cell receptor beta chains below was sequenced from the same sample in a study of human thymus T cells. Clones were read by immunoSEQ multiplex PCR, and TCRdb kept only the in-frame ones, dropping some. The table shows some 72,000 clones, with roughly 96% occurring only once. Thymus was obtained from resections taken during corrective heart surgery. Sequencing was carried out using thymus tissue. These receptors all come from a boy less than two years old with a congenital heart defect but otherwise immunologically healthy.

The chain uses TRBV28 and TRBJ1-1; D ambiguous. Germline V gene sequence: CDR1 MDHEN, CDR2 SYDVKM. The CDR3 is 13 residues long. Trimming stripped 6 bases from V and 0 bases from J, with 8 bases between. CDR3 loop: CASSPGLNTEAFF. DNA for the CDR3: TGTGCCAGCAGCCCAGGCCTGAACACTGAAGCTTTCTTT.

The CDR3: CASSLDRRGFSYNEQFF. The CDR3, as DNA: TGTGCCAGCAGCTTAGATCGTAGGGGCTTTTCCTACAATGAGCAGTTCTTC. The V gene is TRBV11-3, the J gene TRBJ2-1; possibly TRBD1 for D (5 bases). The germline V gene has CDR1 SGHNT and CDR2 YENEEA. Trimming cost V 0 bases and J 1 base, with 13 bases left between them. The CDR3 is made up of 17 amino acids.

The chain couples TRBV29-1 to TRBJ1-2, with D perhaps matching TRBD1 (5 bases). CDR1 is SQVTM, CDR2 ANQGSEA, per germline. This CDR3 region has 12 residues. Trimming removed 6 bases from V and 3 bases from J, with 11 bases in between. The CDR3 here is CSVLEGHYGYTF. CDR3 bases: TGCAGCGTACTAGAGGGGCACTATGGCTACACCTTC.

V gene TRBV5-1 combines with J gene TRBJ1-1; a weak D match, TRBD1 (6 bases). Germline V gene data show CDR1 as SGHRS and CDR2 as YFSETQ. The CDR3 is 12 residues long. Deletions cut 1 base from V and 7 bases from J, with 8 bases between. CDR3 amino acids: CASSLKQGEAFF. The CDR3 DNA is TGCGCCAGCAGCTTGAAACAGGGTGAAGCTTTCTTT. Supplemented by reference TRBV5-1 and TRBJ1-1, the full variable domain reads KAGVTQTPRYLIKTRGQQVTLSCSPISGHRSVSWYQQTPGQGLQFLFEYFSETQRNKGNFPGRFSGRQFSNSRSEMNVSTLELGDSALYLCASSLKQGEAFFGQGTRLTVV.

The rearrangement joins TRBV28 to TRBJ2-1; 10 bases fit TRBD1. CDR1 is MDHEN and CDR2 is SYDVKM in the germline V gene. After removal of 4 bases from V and 6 bases from J, the junction contained 12 bases not matched to a gene. CDR3 size: 17 residues. As DNA, the CDR3 is TGTGCCAGCAGTTCTACCCACGACAGGGGGCTCGGCAATGAGCAGTTCTTC. This codes for CASSSTHDRGLGNEQFF. The entire variable domain, with the rest obtained from reference TRBV28 and TRBJ2-1, is as follows: DVKVTQSSRYLVKRTGEKVFLECVQDMDHENMFWYRQDPGLGLRLIYFSYDVKMKEKGDIPEGYSVSREKKERFSLILESASTNQTSMYLCASSSTHDRGLGNEQFFGPGTRLTVL.

This sequence joins TRBV2 and TRBJ2-1; 7 bases line up with TRBD2. CDR3 size: 14 residues. CDR1 is SNHLY and CDR2 is FYNNEI in the germline V gene. V trimming: 5 bases; J trimming: 6 bases; junction bases outside the gene matches: 7. As DNA, the CDR3 is TGTGCCAGCAGTTATACCGGACTAGGCAATGAGCAGTTCTTC. This gives the protein CASSYTGLGNEQFF.

The J gene is TRBJ1-2, the V gene TRBV28; 10 bases are a match to TRBD1. CDR1 is MDHEN, CDR2 SYDVKM, per germline. With 6 bases clipped from V and 8 bases from J, the junction kept 24 bases outside the gene matches. The CDR3 spans 19 residues. In nucleotides, the CDR3 is TGTGCCAGCAGAGCCCTCCGTGGGACAGGGGTACCCAAAAAGGGGGGCTACACCTTC. This gives the protein CASRALRGTGVPKKGGYTF.

This chain uses TRBV9 with TRBJ2-2, with 8 positions matching TRBD2. V shed 0 bases, J shed 4 bases, and the junction held 2 bases outside the gene matches. Per germline, CDR1 SGDLS and CDR2 YYNGEE. This CDR3 spans 15 amino acids. CDR3 sequence (DNA): TGTGCCAGCAGCGTAGGCGGGGGGTCCACCGGGGAGCTGTTTTTT. Translation gives CASSVGGGSTGELFF.

J is TRBJ2-3 and V is TRBV28, with 14 bases fitting TRBD2. The CDR3 runs 18 residues. Germline CDR1 MDHEN, CDR2 SYDVKM. V shed 3 bases and J 1 base; nucleotides not matched to a gene: 6. The CDR3 here is CASSLGTSGRRGTDTQYF. CDR3 in DNA: TGTGCCAGCAGTTTGGGGACTAGCGGGAGAAGGGGCACAGATACGCAGTATTTT.

The V and J genes are TRBV28 and TRBJ1-4; TRBD1 is a possible D gene (5 bases). The CDR3 is 14 residues long. Germline values: CDR1 MDHEN, CDR2 SYDVKM. Trimming removed 1 base from V and 8 bases from J, with 11 bases in between. The CDR3 protein is CASSLYGGREKLFF. The CDR3 DNA reads TGTGCCAGCAGTTTATATGGGGGTAGGGAAAAACTGTTTTTT.

CDR3 sequence reads: CASSSTPSSAGTTNEKLFF. The CDR3 coding sequence is TGTGCCAGCAGTTCTACCCCATCCTCAGCGGGGACAACTAATGAAAAACTGTTTTTT. The V call is TRBV27, the J call TRBJ1-4; the D is unclear. The CDR3 sequence is 19 residues long. Trimming left V 4 bases short and J 0 bases short, with 21 bases between. The germline V gene encodes CDR1 MNHEY and CDR2 SMNVEV (reference sequence).

The V and J genes are TRBV15 and TRBJ1-6; D call uncertain. The V and J ends lost 5 bases and 2 bases respectively, with 10 bases between them. The germline V gene encodes CDR1 LNHNV and CDR2 YYDKDF (reference sequence). The CDR3 has 15 residues. In DNA, the CDR3 is TGTGCCACCAGCGGTATAGATGCCTATAATTCACCCCTCCACTTT. Encoded protein: CATSGIDAYNSPLHF.

The chain is built from TRBV19 and TRBJ1-2, with TRBD1 identical over 10 bases. V was clipped by 5 bases and J by 3 bases; unmatched bases: 15. Germline V gene lookup returns CDR1 LNHDA and CDR2 SQIVND (reference sequence). This CDR3 comprises 18 residues. The CDR3 DNA reads TGTGCCAGTAGTTCGGGACAGGGGTCCCACTCCCTTGACTATGGCTACACCTTC. Amino acid sequence: CASSSGQGSHSLDYGYTF.

This clone was detected only once. J is TRBJ2-7 and V is TRBV7-9; 8 bases line up with TRBD1. The CDR3 consists of 16 residues. V was pared by 0 bases and J by 2 bases, with 6 bases of the junction left unmatched. The germline gives CDR1 SEHNR, CDR2 FQNEAQ (reference sequence). CDR3 in amino acids: CASSLALTGDTYEQYF. The CDR3 region has the DNA TGTGCCAGCAGCTTAGCGCTGACAGGGGATACCTACGAGCAGTACTTC.

Only one count was recorded for this clone. The chain combines TRBV11-3 with TRBJ2-5; no reliable D call. V shed 0 bases and J shed 5 bases, with 19 bases lying between them. The CDR3 runs 17 residues. Germline V gene data show CDR1 as SGHNT and CDR2 as YENEEA. CDR3: CASSLDSLARLRETQYF. Written as DNA, the CDR3 is TGTGCCAGCAGCTTAGATAGTCTTGCGAGATTGCGGGAGACCCAGTACTTC.

This rearrangement joins TRBV5-8 to TRBJ2-7; possibly TRBD1 for D (5 bases). Per the germline V gene, CDR1 is SGHTS and CDR2 is YDEGEE. V lost 4 bases and J 0 bases, leaving 14 bases between the germline ends. The CDR3 contains 15 residues. CDR3 bases: TGTGCCAGCAGCCGGTCGACAGTAAGCTCCTACGAGCAGTACTTC. Its translation is CASSRSTVSSYEQYF.

This chain links TRBV7-2 with TRBJ2-5, with D perhaps matching TRBD1 or TRBD2 (7 bases each). The length of the CDR3 is 19 residues. Germline CDR1 reads SGHTA; CDR2 reads FQGNSA. V shed 7 bases and J shed 3 bases, with 30 bases lying between them. In DNA, the CDR3 is TGTGCCAGCAACCCAGGGGGAGGGGAGCGGGGTCCCCCCAAAGAGACCCAGTACTTC. Translation gives CASNPGGGERGPPKETQYF.

This clone was detected only once. This chain joins TRBV7-2 and TRBJ2-2, with D perhaps matching TRBD2 (5 bases). V lost 5 bases, J lost 3 bases, and 16 bases lay in between. CDR1 is SGHTA and CDR2 is FQGNSA in the germline V gene. There are 16 residues in the CDR3. The CDR3 reads CASSLTTPEDTGELFF. In DNA, the CDR3 is TGTGCCAGCAGCCTTACTACTCCGGAGGACACCGGGGAGCTGTTTTTT.

V is TRBV6-5 and J is TRBJ2-3, with D possibly matching TRBD2 (5 bases). Trimming took 2 bases from V and 0 from J, leaving 6 bases between them. The CDR3 length is 14 residues. Looked up from germline, CDR1 is MNHEY and CDR2 is SVGAGI. CDR3 DNA: TGTGCCAGCAGTTACCGGACTAGCACAGATACGCAGTATTTT. Amino acids: CASSYRTSTDTQYF.

The chain's CDR3 is CATSRQDVSGVTGPQGANEKLFF. CDR3 DNA: TGTGCCACCAGCAGACAAGACGTATCAGGAGTTACGGGTCCACAGGGGGCTAATGAAAAACTGTTTTTT. The rearrangement uses TRBV15 and TRBJ1-4; 8 bases match TRBD1. The CDR3 extends over 23 amino acids. J was trimmed by 3 bases and V by 2 bases; bases with no gene match: 26. Per the germline V gene, CDR1 is LNHNV and CDR2 is YYDKDF (reference sequence).

The V gene is TRBV5-1, the J gene TRBJ1-5, with TRBD1 identical over 7 bases. Germline CDR1 is SGHRS and CDR2 is YFSETQ. This CDR3 region has 17 residues. The J segment lost 3 bases and the V segment lost 4 bases, leaving 13 bases of the junction unmatched. The CDR3 region is CASSPLRKDRDNQPQHF. For the CDR3, the DNA is TGCGCCAGCAGCCCCCTCAGAAAAGACAGGGACAATCAGCCCCAGCATTTT. Drawing the rest from reference TRBV5-1 and TRBJ1-5, the complete variable domain is KAGVTQTPRYLIKTRGQQVTLSCSPISGHRSVSWYQQTPGQGLQFLFEYFSETQRNKGNFPGRFSGRQFSNSRSEMNVSTLELGDSALYLCASSPLRKDRDNQPQHFGDGTRLSIL.

This clone was detected once. This chain connects TRBV10-3 to TRBJ1-3; D remains ambiguous. The CDR3 contains 14 residues. The V gene lost 8 bases and the J gene lost 3 bases, with 14 bases spanning the gap. The germline V gene has CDR1 ENHRY and CDR2 SYGVKD. CDR3 nucleotide sequence: TGTGCCATCCGTCACTCCGTGGGTGGAAACACCATATATTTT. Translating gives CAIRHSVGGNTIYF.

The J gene is TRBJ1-2, the V gene TRBV20-1; D might be TRBD1 (5 bases). The CDR3 totals 10 residues. The germline gives CDR1 DFQATT, CDR2 SNEGSKA (reference sequence). The DNA for the CDR3 is TGCTTCTTACGGGGGGGTGGCTACACCTTC. Translated: CFLRGGGYTF.

This chain connects TRBV9 to TRBJ2-3; 9 bases are shared with TRBD2. The germline CDR1 and CDR2 sequences are SGDLS and YYNGEE. The length of the CDR3 is 17 residues. The junction had 6 bases not matched to a gene; V was cut back by 0 bases and J by 1 base. The CDR3 coding sequence is TGTGCCAGCAGCGTAGGTTTAGCGGGGGACCGCACAGATACGCAGTATTTT. This sequence encodes CASSVGLAGDRTDTQYF. The variable domain in full, completed from reference TRBV9 and TRBJ2-3, reads DSGVTQTPKHLITATGQRVTLRCSPRSGDLSVYWYQQSLDQGLQFLIQYYNGEERAKGNILERFSAQQFPDLHSELNLSSLELGDSALYFCASSVGLAGDRTDTQYFGPGTRLTVL.

The DNA for the CDR3 is TGTGCCAGCAGCGAGGGGCTAGCGGGAACTCCGGGGGAGACCCAGTACTTC. This sequence encodes CASSEGLAGTPGETQYF. The rearrangement joins TRBV25-1 to TRBJ2-5, with 9 positions matching TRBD2. Germline CDR1 and CDR2: MGHDK and SYGVNS. This CDR3 is built from 17 residues. The V segment lost 6 bases and the J segment 5 bases; nucleotides outside the gene matches: 16.

The J gene is TRBJ1-4, the V gene TRBV28, with 7 bases that match TRBD1. The CDR3 contains 20 residues. Germline values: CDR1 MDHEN, CDR2 SYDVKM. V lost 0 bases, J lost 5 bases, and 18 bases stayed unmatched. CDR3 residues: CASSLWEGATFLDPNEKLFF. The CDR3 DNA is TGTGCCAGCAGTTTATGGGAGGGGGCGACGTTCCTTGACCCAAATGAAAAACTGTTTTTT. The entire variable domain, with the rest obtained from reference TRBV28 and TRBJ1-4, is as follows: DVKVTQSSRYLVKRTGEKVFLECVQDMDHENMFWYRQDPGLGLRLIYFSYDVKMKEKGDIPEGYSVSREKKERFSLILESASTNQTSMYLCASSLWEGATFLDPNEKLFFGSGTQLSVL.

This sequence joins TRBV6-1 and TRBJ2-3; 8 nucleotides agree with TRBD2. This CDR3 spans 20 amino acids. V lost 2 bases and J lost 5; bases outside the gene matches: 21. The germline V gene has CDR1 MNHNS and CDR2 SASEGT. The CDR3 DNA sequence: TGTGCCAGCAGTGAACAGGCTCTAGCGGGTCCCGTTGGGAACGGAGATACGCAGTATTTT. It translates to CASSEQALAGPVGNGDTQYF.

The chain has TRBV7-2 and TRBJ2-2; D might be TRBD1 (6 bases). Germline V gene lookup returns CDR1 SGHTA and CDR2 FQGNSA. V shed 1 base and J shed 1 base, with 19 bases lying between them. The CDR3 totals 19 residues. CDR3 in DNA: TGTGCCAGCAGCTTAGGGGCAGGGACATACCAAGGGAACACCGGGGAGCTGTTTTTT. As protein: CASSLGAGTYQGNTGELFF. Full variable domain (missing parts from reference TRBV7-2 and TRBJ2-2): GAGVSQSPSNKVTEKGKDVELRCDPISGHTALYWYRQSLGQGLEFLIYFQGNSAPDKSGLPSDRFSAERTGGSVSTLTIQRTQQEDSAVYLCASSLGAGTYQGNTGELFFGEGSRLTVL.

The CDR3 nucleotides read TGTGCCAGCAGTGAAGTCCCTTACAGGGGGATGAACACTGAAGCTTTCTTT. This sequence encodes CASSEVPYRGMNTEAFF. The chain uses TRBV6-1 and TRBJ1-1; 8 nucleotides align to TRBD1. Trimming at V came to 1 base and at J to 0 bases, leaving 7 bases not matched to a gene. Per the germline V gene, CDR1 is MNHNS and CDR2 is SASEGT. The CDR3 extends over 17 amino acids.

The chain carries TRBV4-1 and TRBJ2-7; 7 bases are a match to TRBD2. Germline CDR1 is MGHRA and CDR2 is YSYEKL. Germline trimming cut 1 base from V and 2 bases from J; bases unmatched to any gene: 5. This CDR3 is 15 amino acids long. The CDR3 DNA sequence: TGCGCCAGCAGCCAAGCCCCTAGCGGAACCTACGAGCAGTACTTC. It codes for CASSQAPSGTYEQYF.